This T cell receptor (beta chain) was found in a study of shared clonotypes between healthy human individuals. Study-level points and caveats: Of the naive CD4 clonotypes, around 4.9% were shared across a few donors.

CD45RO-negative, CCR7-selected cells formed the naive CD8 fraction, which excluded terminally differentiated effector memory CD45RA+ cells. The table came from immunoSEQ multiplex PCR; TCRdb's copy has only in-frame clones and leaves some out. The sample comprises approximately 600,000 clones, around 96% of which are singletons, and 0.11% rests with the top ten. CDR3 length: 14 amino acids. Germline assignment: CDR1 MDHEN and CDR2 SYDVKM. Trimming left V 3 bases short and J 7 bases short, with 10 bases between. Concerning this clone: Its target is unknown.

The specimen was naive CD8+ T cells sorted from blood. This sequence originates from a woman in her twenties or thirties in good health. V and J are TRBV28 and TRBJ1-6, with D possibly being TRBD1 (5 bases). The CDR3 region has the DNA TGTGCCAGCAGTTTTTTGGGGGAGAATTCACCCCTCCACTTT. Amino acids: CASSFLGENSPLHF.